This T cell receptor beta chain was recorded in a study of T cells after yellow fever vaccination (dated by TCRdb to the late 2010s). For the study in its entirety: The SMART-Seq v4 Ultra Low Input RNA kit was used to prepare libraries from fractions with low cell numbers. To track T-cell clones before and after primary and booster YFV17D yellow fever vaccination, bulk TCR alpha and beta repertoires were sequenced longitudinally. Two healthy male donors, one aged 18 to 29 and one aged 30 to 40 years, made up the cohort. Bulk PBMC replicates and cell subsets were isolated from blood drawn at multiple timepoints before and after both primary and secondary immunization.

Study-wide findings and limitations: The secondary T-cell response was weaker than the primary response but faster, peaking on day 5 instead of day 15. Computational filtering was needed because FACS-sorted repertoires could contain abundant contaminating clonotypes from the bulk population. A small fraction of clonotypes appeared in both the CD4 and CD8 compartments, likely as a result of convergent recombination. The study included only two donors, which limits how far the findings can be generalized. After the booster, most clones that had expanded after primary vaccination were detected again (around 95% of CD4 and about 88% of CD8), suggesting broad maintenance of memory.

Trimming leaves V shorter by 2 bases and J shorter by 3 bases, with the junction holding 2 bases beyond the gene matches. The cysteine opens and the phenylalanine closes a CDR3 of 16 amino acids. CDR3 DNA is the only sequence kept; it has 48 bases, read in frame from the first base. From a lookup of the germline V gene (reference sequence), CDR1 and CDR2 are WNHNN and SYGVQD. This clonotype was seen a handful of times. Its cognate antigen has yet to be identified. The sample holds no much larger clone one base away, and base qualities are not on file. The treatment or condition label of this sample denotes: live attenuated yellow fever vaccine strain. Two biological replicates of bulk PBMCs were collected at each blood-draw timepoint. PBMCs were isolated from peripheral blood using a standard Ficoll-Paque protocol. TriZol was used to extract RNA from bulk PBMCs, CD4 and CD8 fractions, and dextramer-positive and dextramer-negative fractions.

TCR cDNA was synthesized by 5'RACE template switching, which introduced a universal primer site and unique molecular identifiers. Priming of cDNA synthesis was performed from both the TCR alpha and TCR beta constant segments. Two PCR steps were used to amplify libraries, with sample barcodes and sequencing adapters being added in the second step. Sequencing of libraries was performed on Illumina HiSeq 2500 (2x100 bp) or NovaSeq (2x150 bp). Concerning the study's data processing: Demultiplexing of reads and collapsing into UMI consensus sequences were performed with MIGEC, and V(D)J alignment was carried out with MiXCR. Clonotypes responding to the vaccine were identified with edgeR on replicate PBMC samples, with the criteria of FDR below 0.01 and a log2 fold change above 5 up to day 15. CD4 or CD8 identity was assigned to each bulk clonotype according to whether the clonotype was present at higher abundance in the sequenced CD4 repertoire or the sequenced CD8 repertoire. TCRdb reanalyzed the raw reads on its own, using fastp at Q25 for trimming and MiXCR for clone calling, and kept in-frame beta chains. Rows are unified per CDR3 protein, each entry keeping the most common DNA and genes. TCRdb's processing, not the authors', yielded these V and J calls. The sample table lists a few hundred thousand distinct CDR3 sequences, 17% of them with a count of one. The ten largest account for 15% to 20% of the sample.

This sample comprised PBMCs, obtained 5 days after the first yellow fever vaccination. This TCR derives from a man younger than 35 who received the YFV17D yellow fever vaccine. Here the chain combines TRBV10-1 and TRBJ2-1; TRBD2 lines up with 12 middle nucleotides. The nucleotides read TGCGCCAGCAGTGAGAGACTAGCGGGGGACTACAATGAGCAGTTCTTC. Its translation reads: CASSERLAGDYNEQFF.